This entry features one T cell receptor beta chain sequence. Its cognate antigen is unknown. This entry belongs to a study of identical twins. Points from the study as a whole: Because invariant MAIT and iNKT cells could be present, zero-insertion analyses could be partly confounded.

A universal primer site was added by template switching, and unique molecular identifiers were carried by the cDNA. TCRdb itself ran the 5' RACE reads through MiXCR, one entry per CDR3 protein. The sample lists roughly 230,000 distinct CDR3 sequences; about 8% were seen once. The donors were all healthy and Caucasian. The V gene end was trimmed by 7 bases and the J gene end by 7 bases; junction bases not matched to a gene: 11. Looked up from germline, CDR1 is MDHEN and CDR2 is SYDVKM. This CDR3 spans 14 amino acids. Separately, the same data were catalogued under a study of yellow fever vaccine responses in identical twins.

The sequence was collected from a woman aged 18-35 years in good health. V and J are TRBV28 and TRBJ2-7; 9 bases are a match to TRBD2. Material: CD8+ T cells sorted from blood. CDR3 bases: TGTGCCAGCACGGGGACTAGCAACCCGTCGGAGCAGTACTTC. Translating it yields CASTGTSNPSEQYF.